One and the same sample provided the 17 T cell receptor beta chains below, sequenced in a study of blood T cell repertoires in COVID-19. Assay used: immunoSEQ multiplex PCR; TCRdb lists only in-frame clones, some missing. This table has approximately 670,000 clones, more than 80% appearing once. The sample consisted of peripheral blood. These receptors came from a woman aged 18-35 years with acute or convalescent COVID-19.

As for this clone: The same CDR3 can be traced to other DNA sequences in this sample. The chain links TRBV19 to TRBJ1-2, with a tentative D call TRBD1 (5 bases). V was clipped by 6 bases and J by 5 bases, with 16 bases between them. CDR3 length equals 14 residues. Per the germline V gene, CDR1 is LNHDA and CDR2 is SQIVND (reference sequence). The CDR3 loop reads CASRAGPGGYGYTF. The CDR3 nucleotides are TGTGCCAGTAGGGCGGGGCCCGGTGGGTATGGCTACACCTTC.

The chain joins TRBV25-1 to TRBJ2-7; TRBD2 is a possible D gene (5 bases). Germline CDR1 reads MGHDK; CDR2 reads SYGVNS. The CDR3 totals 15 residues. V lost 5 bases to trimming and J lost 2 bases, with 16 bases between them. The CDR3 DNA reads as TGTGCCAGCAGTAGATCCGAGGACTTGACCTACGAGCAGTACTTC. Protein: CASSRSEDLTYEQYF.

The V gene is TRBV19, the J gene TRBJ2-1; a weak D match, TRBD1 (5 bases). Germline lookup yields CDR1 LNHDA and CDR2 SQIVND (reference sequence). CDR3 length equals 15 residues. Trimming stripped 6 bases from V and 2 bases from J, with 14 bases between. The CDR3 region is CASSPQGSPYNEQFF. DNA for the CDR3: TGTGCCAGTAGCCCGCAGGGTTCCCCCTACAATGAGCAGTTCTTC.

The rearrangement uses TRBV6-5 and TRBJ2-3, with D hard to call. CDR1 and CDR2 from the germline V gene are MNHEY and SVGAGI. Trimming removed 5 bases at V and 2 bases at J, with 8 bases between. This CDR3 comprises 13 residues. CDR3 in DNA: TGTGCCAGCAGTCCCCACACCACAGATACGCAGTATTTT. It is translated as CASSPHTTDTQYF.

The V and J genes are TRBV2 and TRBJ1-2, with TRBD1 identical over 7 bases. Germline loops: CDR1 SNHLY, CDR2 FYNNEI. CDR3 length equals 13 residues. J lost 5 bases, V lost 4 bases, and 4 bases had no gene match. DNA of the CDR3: TGTGCCAGCAGTGGACAGGGATTTTATGGCTACACCTTC. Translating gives CASSGQGFYGYTF. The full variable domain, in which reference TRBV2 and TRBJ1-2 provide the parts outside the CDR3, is EPEVTQTPSHQVTQMGQEVILRCVPISNHLYFYWYRQILGQKVEFLVSFYNNEISEKSEIFDDQFSVERPDGSNFTLKIRSTKLEDSAMYFCASSGQGFYGYTFGSGTRLTVV.

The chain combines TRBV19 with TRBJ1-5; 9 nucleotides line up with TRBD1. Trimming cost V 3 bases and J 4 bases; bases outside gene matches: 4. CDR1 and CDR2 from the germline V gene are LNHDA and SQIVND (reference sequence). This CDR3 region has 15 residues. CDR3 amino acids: CASSIRTGANQPQHF. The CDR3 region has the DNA TGTGCCAGTAGTATCCGGACAGGGGCTAATCAGCCCCAGCATTTT.

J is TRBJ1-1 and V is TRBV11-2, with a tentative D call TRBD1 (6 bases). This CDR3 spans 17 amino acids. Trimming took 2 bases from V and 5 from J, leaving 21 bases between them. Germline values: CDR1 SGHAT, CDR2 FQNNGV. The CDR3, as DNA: TGTGCCAGCAGCTTATCCTCGGGGTGGGGCAGGGGAACTGAAGCTTTCTTT. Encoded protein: CASSLSSGWGRGTEAFF.

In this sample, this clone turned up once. The CDR3 protein is CASSPTGGAKNIQYF. The CDR3, as DNA: TGTGCCAGCAGTCCAACAGGGGGGGCCAAAAACATTCAGTACTTC. The J gene is TRBJ2-4, the V gene TRBV2, with 8 bases lining up with TRBD1. The germline gives CDR1 SNHLY, CDR2 FYNNEI. J was trimmed by 1 base and V by 5 bases; bases with no gene match: 4. This CDR3 has 15 residues.

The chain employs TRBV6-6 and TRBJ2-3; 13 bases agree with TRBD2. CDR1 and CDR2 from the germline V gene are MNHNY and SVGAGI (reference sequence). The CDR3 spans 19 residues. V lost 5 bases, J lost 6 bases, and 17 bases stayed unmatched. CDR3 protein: CASSQGTGLAGPHIDTQYF. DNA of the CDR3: TGTGCCAGCAGTCAGGGGACGGGACTAGCGGGGCCGCATATTGATACGCAGTATTTT.

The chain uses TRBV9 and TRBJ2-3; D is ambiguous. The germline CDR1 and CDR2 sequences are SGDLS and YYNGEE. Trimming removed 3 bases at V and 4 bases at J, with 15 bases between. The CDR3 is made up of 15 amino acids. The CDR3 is CASSASNPAADTQYF. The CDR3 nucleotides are TGTGCCAGCAGCGCCTCGAATCCCGCGGCAGATACGCAGTATTTT.

The CDR3 nucleotides read TGTGCCAGTAGAAGGAAGGGGACAATACCTTTCTTT. This codes for CASRRKGTIPFF. J is TRBJ1-1 and V is TRBV19, with TRBD1 as a possible D gene (6 bases). From germline, CDR1 is LNHDA and CDR2 SQIVND (reference sequence). V gave up 6 bases and J gave up 12 bases, with 17 bases separating them. The CDR3 sequence is 12 residues long. The full variable domain, its missing parts supplied by reference TRBV19 and TRBJ1-1, is DGGITQSPKYLFRKEGQNVTLSCEQNLNHDAMYWYRQDPGQGLRLIYYSQIVNDFQKGDIAEGYSVSREKKESFPLTVTSAQKNPTAFYLCASRRKGTIPFFGQGTRLTVV.

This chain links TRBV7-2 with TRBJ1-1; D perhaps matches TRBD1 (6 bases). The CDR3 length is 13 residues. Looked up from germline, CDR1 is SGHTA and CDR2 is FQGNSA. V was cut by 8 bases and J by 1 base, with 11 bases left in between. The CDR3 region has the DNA TGTGCCAGCTTAACAGGGACGAACACTGAAGCTTTCTTT. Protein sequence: CASLTGTNTEAFF. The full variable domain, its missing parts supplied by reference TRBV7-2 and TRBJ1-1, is GAGVSQSPSNKVTEKGKDVELRCDPISGHTALYWYRQSLGQGLEFLIYFQGNSAPDKSGLPSDRFSAERTGGSVSTLTIQRTQQEDSAVYLCASLTGTNTEAFFGQGTRLTVV.

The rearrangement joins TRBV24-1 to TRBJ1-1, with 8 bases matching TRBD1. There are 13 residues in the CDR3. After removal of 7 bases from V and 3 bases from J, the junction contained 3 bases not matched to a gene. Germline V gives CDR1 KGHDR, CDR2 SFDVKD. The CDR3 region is CATRDRDYTEAFF. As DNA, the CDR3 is TGTGCCACCAGGGACAGGGATTACACTGAAGCTTTCTTT.

As DNA, the CDR3 is TGTGCCAGCAGTTATACTAGCGGGACACAAAACATTCAGTACTTC. Translating gives CASSYTSGTQNIQYF. The chain is built from TRBV6-6 and TRBJ2-4, with 10 bases identical to TRBD2. Germline V gives CDR1 MNHNY, CDR2 SVGAGI (reference sequence). With 3 bases clipped from V and 5 bases from J, the junction kept 4 bases outside the gene matches. The CDR3 covers 15 residues.

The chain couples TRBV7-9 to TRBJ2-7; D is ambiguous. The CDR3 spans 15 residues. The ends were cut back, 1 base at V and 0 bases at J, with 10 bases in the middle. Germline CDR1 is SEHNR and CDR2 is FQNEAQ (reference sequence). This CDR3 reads CASSLGPVSSYEQYF. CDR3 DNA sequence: TGTGCCAGCAGCTTAGGCCCAGTTTCCTCCTACGAGCAGTACTTC.

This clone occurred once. CDR3 sequence: CASSGDTANVLTF. As DNA, the CDR3 is TGCGCCAGCAGCGGGGACACGGCCAACGTCCTGACTTTC. The rearrangement joins TRBV4-3 to TRBJ2-6; tentative D call: TRBD1 (6 bases). Trimming left V 5 bases short and J 6 bases short, with 8 bases between. Germline V gene sequence: CDR1 LGHNA, CDR2 YSLEER. CDR3 length: 13 amino acids.

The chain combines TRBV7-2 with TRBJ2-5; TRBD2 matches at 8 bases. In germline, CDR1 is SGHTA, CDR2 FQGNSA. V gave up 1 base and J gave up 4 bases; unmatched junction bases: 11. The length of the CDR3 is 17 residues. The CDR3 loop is CASSLGGRGGRGETQYF. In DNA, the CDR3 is TGTGCCAGCAGCTTAGGGGGACGCGGGGGGCGTGGAGAGACCCAGTACTTC.